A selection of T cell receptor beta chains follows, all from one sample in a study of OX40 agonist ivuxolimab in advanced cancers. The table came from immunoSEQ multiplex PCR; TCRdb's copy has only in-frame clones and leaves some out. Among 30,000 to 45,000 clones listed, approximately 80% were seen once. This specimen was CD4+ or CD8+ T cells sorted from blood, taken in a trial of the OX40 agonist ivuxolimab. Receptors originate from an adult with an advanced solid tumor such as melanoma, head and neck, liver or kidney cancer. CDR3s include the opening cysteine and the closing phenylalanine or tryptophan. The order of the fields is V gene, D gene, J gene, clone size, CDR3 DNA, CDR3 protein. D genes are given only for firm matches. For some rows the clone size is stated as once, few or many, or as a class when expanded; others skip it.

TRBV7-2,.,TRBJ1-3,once,TGTGCCAGCAGTCTCGACCGGAGAACTGAATATTTT,CASSLDRRTEYF
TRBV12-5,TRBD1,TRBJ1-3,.,TGTGCTCCGGGACAGGGGTTCTCTGGAAACACCATATATTTT,CAPGQGFSGNTIYF
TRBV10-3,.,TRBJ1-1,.,TGTGCCATCAAACCCGGGACACAGAACACTGAAGCTTTCTTT,CAIKPGTQNTEAFF
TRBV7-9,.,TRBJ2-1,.,TGTGCCAGCACCGAACAGAGCTCCTACAATGAGCAGTTCTTC,CASTEQSSYNEQFF
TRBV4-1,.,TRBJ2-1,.,TGCGCCAGCAGCCCTTTTCTAGGGCGTTCCCCTCAGGGGCAGTTCTTC,CASSPFLGRSPQGQFF
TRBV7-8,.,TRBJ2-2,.,TGTGCCAGCAGCTTAGTGGGACACTCGAACACCGGGGAGCTGTTTTTT,CASSLVGHSNTGELFF
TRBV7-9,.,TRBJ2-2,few,TGTGCCAGCAGCCCCACCCTCGGGGAAAGCGGGGAGCTGTTTTTT,CASSPTLGESGELFF
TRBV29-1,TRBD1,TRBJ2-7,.,TGCAGCGTGATGCCCGGGACAGCACGCGAGCAGTACTTC,CSVMPGTAREQYF
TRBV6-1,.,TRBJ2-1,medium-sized,TGTGCCAGCAGCCACGGAAAGGGCCATGAGCAGTTCTTC,CASSHGKGHEQFF
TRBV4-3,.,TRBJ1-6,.,TGCGCCAGCAGCCAAGACCCCCAGGGAACGAATTCACCCCTCCACTTT,CASSQDPQGTNSPLHF
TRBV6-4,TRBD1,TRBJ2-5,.,TGTGCCAGCAGTAAAGGGACAGCCCCACAAGAGACCCAGTACTTC,CASSKGTAPQETQYF
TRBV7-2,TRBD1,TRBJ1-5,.,TGTGCCAGCAGCTCCGACAGGGGACGCAATCAGCCCCAGCATTTT,CASSSDRGRNQPQHF
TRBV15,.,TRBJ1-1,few,TGTGCCACCAGCCCCCAAGGACAGATGAACACTGAAGCTTTCTTT,CATSPQGQMNTEAFF
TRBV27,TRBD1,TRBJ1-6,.,TGTGCCAGCAGTTTATCCGTGACAGGGGGCGCCGGCTCCTATAATTCACCCCTCCACTTT,CASSLSVTGGAGSYNSPLHF
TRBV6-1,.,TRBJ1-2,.,TGTGCCAGCAGTGAAGTTGGGAGCTTTAAGGGCTACACCTTC,CASSEVGSFKGYTF
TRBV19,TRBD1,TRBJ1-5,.,TGTGCCAGTAGTTCGCAGGGGGCCGGCAATCAGCCCCAGCATTTT,CASSSQGAGNQPQHF
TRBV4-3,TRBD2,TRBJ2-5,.,TGCGCCAGCAGCCATCAAGCGGGGGCAAACCAAGAGACCCAGTACTTC,CASSHQAGANQETQYF
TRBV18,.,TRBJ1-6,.,TGTGCCAGCTCACTTCAAAGGGGAGAGAGCTCCTATAATTCACCCCTCCACTTT,CASSLQRGESSYNSPLHF
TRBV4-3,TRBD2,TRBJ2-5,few,TGCGCCAGCAGCCAAGTCTCCCAGCGGGGGGTTGGCCAAGAGACCCAGTACTTC,CASSQVSQRGVGQETQYF
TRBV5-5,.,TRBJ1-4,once,TGTGCCAGCAGCTTCTGGGGTCCGCTCAGGAATGAAAAACTGTTTTTT,CASSFWGPLRNEKLFF
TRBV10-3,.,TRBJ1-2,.,TGTGCCATCACCCCTCTTTTACGGTTCGGCTACACCTTC,CAITPLLRFGYTF
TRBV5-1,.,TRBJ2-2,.,TGCGCCAGCAGCCAACCCTCGGGGGCGGCGGGGGAGCTGTTTTTT,CASSQPSGAAGELFF
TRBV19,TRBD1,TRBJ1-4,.,TGTGCCAGTAGTATGGGACAGGGGAATGAAAAACTGTTTTTT,CASSMGQGNEKLFF
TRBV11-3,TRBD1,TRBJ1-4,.,TGTGCCAGCAGCTTAGCCTCGGACAGGGTTGTACTGTTTTTT,CASSLASDRVVLFF
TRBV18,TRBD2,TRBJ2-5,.,TGTGCCAGCTCACCACCTAGCGGGGGGTCTAGGACCCAGTACTTC,CASSPPSGGSRTQYF
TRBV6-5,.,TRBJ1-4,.,TGTGCCAGCAGTCATAATGAAAAACTGTTTTTT,CASSHNEKLFF
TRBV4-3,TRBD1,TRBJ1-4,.,TGCGCCAGCAGCCAAGGAGACAGGGATATTGAAAAACTGTTTTTT,CASSQGDRDIEKLFF
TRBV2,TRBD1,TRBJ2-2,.,TGTGCCAGCAGTGAATACAGGGGGCAGGGGGAGCTGTTTTTT,CASSEYRGQGELFF
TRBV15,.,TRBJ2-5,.,TGTGCCACCAGCAGAGATCTGGGGGGGCCACAGACCCAGTACTTC,CATSRDLGGPQTQYF
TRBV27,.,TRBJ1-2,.,TGTGCCAGCAGCCCAGGGGATTATGGCTACACCTTC,CASSPGDYGYTF
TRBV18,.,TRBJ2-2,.,TGTGCCAGCTCACCGGCCAGCGGGAACACCGGGGAGCTGTTTTTT,CASSPASGNTGELFF
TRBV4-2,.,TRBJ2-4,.,TGTGCCAGCAGCTCTGGAGTGCGGGGCTCCCTAAAAAACATTCAGTACTTC,CASSSGVRGSLKNIQYF
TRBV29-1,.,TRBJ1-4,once,TGCAGCGTTGAAGGGGGGATACAGAATGAAAAACTGTTTTTT,CSVEGGIQNEKLFF
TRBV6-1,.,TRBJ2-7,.,TGTGCCAGCAGTGAAGCTAGGGCCTCCTACGAGCAGTACTTC,CASSEARASYEQYF
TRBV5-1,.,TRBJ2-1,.,TGCGCCAGCAGCTTGCTGACTACCGGTTACAATGAGCAGTTCTTC,CASSLLTTGYNEQFF
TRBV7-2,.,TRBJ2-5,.,TGTGCCAGCAGCTTAATTGGGGCCCGCCGGGAGACCCAGTACTTC,CASSLIGARRETQYF
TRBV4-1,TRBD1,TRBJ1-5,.,TGCGCCAGCAGCCCCGTGGGACAGGGCCGGGCTTTACCCCAGCATTTT,CASSPVGQGRALPQHF
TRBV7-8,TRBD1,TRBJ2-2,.,TGTGCCAGCAGCCCGTACCTCCTACAGGGGTGGGCCGGGGAGCTGTTTTTT,CASSPYLLQGWAGELFF
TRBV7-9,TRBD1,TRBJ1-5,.,TGTGCCAGCAGCTTAGGCCTCGGGACAGGGGATCAGCCCCAGCATTTT,CASSLGLGTGDQPQHF
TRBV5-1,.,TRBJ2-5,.,TGCGCCAGCAGCTTGGCAGGGCCGGGCGGGCAGACCCAGTACTTC,CASSLAGPGGQTQYF
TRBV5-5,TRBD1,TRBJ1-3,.,TGTGCCAGCAGGCTCAGGGGGTCTGGAAACACCATATATTTT,CASRLRGSGNTIYF
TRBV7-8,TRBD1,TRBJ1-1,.,TGTGCCAGCAGCCCTGGGACAGGAAGGCGAACTGAAGCTTTCTTT,CASSPGTGRRTEAFF
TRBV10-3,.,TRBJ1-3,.,TGTGCCATCAGGGGATCTGGAAACACCATATATTTT,CAIRGSGNTIYF
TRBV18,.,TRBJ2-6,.,TGTGCCAGCTCCCCAACATCTGGGGCCAACGTCCTGACTTTC,CASSPTSGANVLTF
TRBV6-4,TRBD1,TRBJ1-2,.,TGTGCCAGCAGCCCTCGGACAGGGAGTAATGGCTACACCTTC,CASSPRTGSNGYTF
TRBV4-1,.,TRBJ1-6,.,TGCGCCAGCAGCCCTGGGTGGTCCTATAATTCACCCCTCCACTTT,CASSPGWSYNSPLHF
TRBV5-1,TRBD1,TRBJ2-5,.,TGCGCCAGCAGCCCGAATCCGGGACAGGGGCGAGAGACCCAGTACTTC,CASSPNPGQGRETQYF
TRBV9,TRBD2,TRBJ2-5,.,TGTGCCAGCAGCCCCAGGAGTAACCGACTAGCGGGGGGAGGAGAGACCCAGTACTTC,CASSPRSNRLAGGGETQYF
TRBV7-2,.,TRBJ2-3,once,TGTGCCAGCAGCTTTTATGGGGACGTGGGAGGTGGTACAGATACGCAGTATTTT,CASSFYGDVGGGTDTQYF
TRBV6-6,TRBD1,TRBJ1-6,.,TGTGCCAGCAATACACAGGGGAGAGGTAATTCACCCCTCCACTTT,CASNTQGRGNSPLHF
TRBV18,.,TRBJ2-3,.,TGTGCCAGCTCACCGGACTACGTCACAGATACGCAGTATTTT,CASSPDYVTDTQYF
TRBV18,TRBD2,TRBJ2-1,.,TGTGCCAGCTCACCGTCCGCGGGGGGGTACTACAATGAGCAGTTCTTC,CASSPSAGGYYNEQFF
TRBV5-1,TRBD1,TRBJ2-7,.,TGCGCCAGCAGCTTGGGGACAGGGTTATCTTGGGGCGAGCAGTACTTC,CASSLGTGLSWGEQYF
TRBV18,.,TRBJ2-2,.,TGTGCCAGCTCACCAGGCCTTACCGGGGAGCTGTTTTTT,CASSPGLTGELFF